Reported below is one TCR beta chain. The antigen it recognizes is unknown. No clone much larger than this one lies a single base away; base qualities are absent. The time point label here, explained by the study, means: about 28 days (+/-7) after the second vaccine dose. AZD1222 recipients whose second dose came at about 4 weeks and those whose second dose came at about 12 weeks were combined into one group, since spike-specific TCR depth and breadth did not differ between the two schedules. The vaccinee samples were drawn from two UK trials, COV001 and COV002, one of which was a single-blind randomized controlled phase 2/3 trial testing AZD1222 (ChAdOx1 nCoV-19) in healthy adults. For TCRbeta chain sequencing, PBMC samples from trial participants were taken at day 0 and at day 28 after the second dose. This sample is drawn from a study of T cell responses to AZD1222 COVID-19 vaccine (dated by TCRdb to about 2021). In terms of the full investigation: TCR sequencing covered approximately 230 trial participants: 200 to 220 given two doses of AZD1222 and 26 given two doses of MenACWY control vaccine. Trial participants were enrolled by age into 18-55, 56-69 and 70-plus year subgroups, with 148, 28 and 57 TCR-sequenced participants respectively.

Study-wide conclusions, independent of this receptor: CD4 TCRs associated with the vaccine covered the entire spike protein, and the dominant responses were in regions 160-218 and 743-854. In the small 56-69-year group, the increase in depth fell short of significance, most likely because of low power. Reportedly, close to half of the unique spike-specific TCRs recognized epitopes lying outside the regions that are mutated in the B.1.351 and B.1.1.7 variants. Participants were mostly white British, with more females than males. The authors suggested clonal diversity may have been underestimated. Because no day 14 peak-response samples were available, repertoires were characterized only after the peak T cell response. Conclusions about previously exposed vaccinees were limited because only a handful of AZD1222 recipients were SARS-CoV-2 seropositive at baseline. A significant rise in spike-specific TCR breadth and depth was observed after two AZD1222 doses relative to day 0 and relative to MenACWY recipients.

The CDR3 numbers 13 residues from cysteine through phenylalanine. Kept here is only the CDR3 DNA, which spans 39 bases and is read in frame from base 1. V lost 3 bases and J lost 6 bases; the stretch between them is 6 bases long. CDR1 and CDR2 are drawn from the germline V gene: SGHNT, YENEEA. The CDR3 regions of human TCRbeta chains were analyzed by immunosequencing. In the paper's pipeline: Repertoire TCRs were checked for matches against a reference library of SARS-CoV-2-specific TCRs that had been generated using the MIRA antigen-specificity platform. Breadth was defined as the fraction of unique TCRs that were SARS-CoV-2-associated, and depth was defined as the fraction of total T cells that were SARS-CoV-2-associated. Using the MIRA data, every spike-specific TCR was mapped to the spike region that the TCR reacted to and assigned to either a CD4 or a CD8 class. Log10-transformed breadth and depth values were compared by one-way ANOVA with Sidak's multiple comparisons tests. As stored in TCRdb, this immuneACCESS dataset retains in-frame rearrangements with V and J assigned. A fraction of the clones does not appear; measured against another copy, unresolved V genes explain less than half of the discrepancy, and the remainder lacks a known reason. That table gives V, J and clone size, and the DNA gave D and trimming. The sample table holds about 160,000 clones, of which roughly 90% were seen once. The ten largest make up 4% to 5.5% of the sample.

The receptor's source is an adult who received the AZD1222 COVID-19 vaccine. The sequence joins TRBV11-3 to TRBJ1-6; the D gene identity is not certain. Source: peripheral blood, taken 28 days after the second AZD1222 dose. The CDR3 here reads CASSFNGNSPLHF. DNA sequence: TGTGCCAGCAGCTTTAATGGTAATTCACCCCTCCACTTT.